This T cell receptor beta chain was documented in a study of T-cell memory formation after mild COVID-19. The study, taken as a whole, reports: The second-wave clones peaking on day 37 were not confirmed as SARS-CoV-2-specific.

The CDR3 totals 17 residues. Trimming shortened V by 0 bases and J by 0 bases, and 14 bases separated the two germline ends. Germline CDR1 MNHEY, CDR2 SVGAGI. In its sample, this clonotype was seen a few times. Its antigen is unidentified. The TCR alpha and TCR beta cDNA libraries, bearing sample barcodes and UMIs, were generated by 5'RACE using constant-segment primers. MiXCR was run by TCRdb on the 5' RACE reads, yielding one entry per CDR3 protein. The sample contains some 150,000 distinct CDR3 sequences, 13% to 15% of which appear only once. V usage is TRBV6-5 and J usage is TRBJ1-2, with D hard to call. Sequencing was performed on PBMCs or a T cell subset sorted from them (not recorded which). This TCR was recovered from an adult woman who had mild COVID-19 (a few samples of this study predate the infection). Cell type and time point are not known. CDR3 protein: CASSYSTSFGSNYGYTF. The DNA of the CDR3 is TGTGCCAGCAGTTACTCGACGTCTTTTGGTTCTAACTATGGCTACACCTTC.